This TCR beta chain stems from a study of CD8 T cells in Susac syndrome. With random hexamers, 0.5 to 1 ug RNA was reverse transcribed. TCRdb ran MiXCR on the immunoSEQ multiplex PCR reads and lists one entry per CDR3 protein. The data hold around 170,000 distinct CDR3 sequences, with about 96% observed a single time. CDR3 length: 16 residues. After removal of 5 bases from V and 5 bases from J, the junction contained 14 bases not matched to a gene. The chain recombines TRBV12-3 or TRBV12-4 with TRBJ2-7; 8 bases line up with TRBD2. Sequenced material: CD4+ T cells from PBMCs. This clonotype was obtained from a human donor with Susac syndrome. The CDR3 DNA is TGTGCCAGCAGTCCGGGAGGGGGGACCGTCCAAGACGAGCAGTACTTC. This translates into CASSPGGGTVQDEQYF.